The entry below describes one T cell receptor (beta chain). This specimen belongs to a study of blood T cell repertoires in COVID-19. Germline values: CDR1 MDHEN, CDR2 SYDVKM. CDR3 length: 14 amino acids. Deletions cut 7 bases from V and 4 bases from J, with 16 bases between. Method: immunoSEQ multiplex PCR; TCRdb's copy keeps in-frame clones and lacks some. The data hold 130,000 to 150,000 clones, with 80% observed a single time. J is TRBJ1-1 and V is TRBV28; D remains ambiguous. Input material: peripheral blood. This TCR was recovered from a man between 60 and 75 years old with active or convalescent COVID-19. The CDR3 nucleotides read TGTGCCAGCAACGCCCTCTCCGGGTTCACTGAAGCTTTCTTT. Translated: CASNALSGFTEAFF.